This is a list of T cell receptor beta chains from one sample in a study of vaccination and CD4 T cells after COVID-19. TCRdb fed the PCR reads into MiXCR, producing one record per CDR3 protein. The table shows around 23,000 distinct CDR3 sequences, with around 40% occurring only once. These receptors' targets are unknown. The sample consisted of CD4+ T cells from blood, cultured in vitro, taken about 7 months after SARS-CoV-2 vaccination. These receptors came from a human donor who had recovered from COVID-19. The conserved cysteine and the conserved F or W are not part of the CDR3 here. D genes are given only for firm matches.

V gene	D gene	CDR3 protein
TRBV7-9	TRBD2	ASSFRLAGAPTQY
TRBV28	.	ASNQQPSISGANVLT
TRBV6-1	.	ASSPDRNPAYEQY
TRBV6-1	.	ASLGRRRHEQY
TRBV28	.	ASSYLSQPQH
TRBV4-2	.	ASSQDHGGSTEAF
TRBV6-1	TRBD2	ASSGAWWGGPQETQY
TRBV7-9	TRBD1	ASSSRDRGRETQY
TRBV28	.	ASSGALIWEQY
TRBV7-6	.	ASGSTYEAF
TRBV20-1	.	SASAGLYEQY
TRBV12-3/TRBV12-4	.	ASSPGFNEQY
TRBV6-6	TRBD1	ASSYWPPWTGTNTEAF
TRBV15	.	ATSRDLLNIQY
TRBV21-1	.	ASSTPAGRTDTQY
TRBV7-3	TRBD2	ASSPGTSGPKG
TRBV27	TRBD1	ASSSDRVEYNEQF
TRBV5-6	TRBD1	ASSLGTGHMNYGYT
TRBV6-5	.	ASSWRVVGTEAF
TRBV20-1	TRBD1	SARGTGDPREQF
TRBV20-1	TRBD2	SAALAGTDTQY
TRBV7-9	.	ASSLGQGIETQY
TRBV6-2/TRBV6-3	TRBD1	ASRDRGTYNEQF
TRBV20-1	.	SASGSARGPIREQY
TRBV10-3	TRBD1	AISAGTGGRETQY
TRBV20-1	.	SARPGFTDTQY
TRBV7-2	TRBD1	ASSSPTGAATDTQY
TRBV28	TRBD1	ASSFAQGNSEAF
TRBV7-2	TRBD2	ASSSRAGAETQY
TRBV6-5	.	ASSYTLGHPSSYEQY